A single sample gave rise to the 30 T cell receptor beta chains below, sequenced in a study of regulatory and conventional T cells in RAG deficiency. The protocol was immunoSEQ multiplex PCR, while the TCRdb copy is restricted to in-frame clones and leaves out a portion. The sample has 40,000 to 55,000 clones, just under 90% seen once. Conventional CD4+ T cells were sorted from blood as CD25-low CD127-high cells. The same data also contributed to another study, on regulatory T cells. That investigation notes: The PCR used 52 TRBV and 13 TRBJ primers.

Source material: CD4+ effector T cells sorted from blood. The receptors were sampled from a human donor in good health.

This sequence joins TRBV25-1 and TRBJ1-6; 7 bases fit TRBD1. V lost 2 bases, J lost 9 bases, and 13 bases stayed unmatched. This CDR3 is built from 17 residues. The germline gives CDR1 MGHDK, CDR2 SYGVNS. Here the CDR3 DNA reads TGTGCCAGCAGTGAAGTGGCAAATCCTCACAGGGGTTCACCCCTCCACTTT. This sequence encodes CASSEVANPHRGSPLHF.

This clone was counted between two and nine times. J is TRBJ2-5 and V is TRBV6-5; 7 bases fit TRBD2. This CDR3 comprises 12 residues. V was clipped by 8 bases and J by 3 bases; unmatched bases: 3. Germline V gives CDR1 MNHEY, CDR2 SVGAGI. The CDR3 region has the DNA TGTGCCAGCGGGGGAGGGGAAGAGACCCAGTACTTC. Protein sequence: CASGGGEETQYF.

The rearrangement uses TRBV6-6 and TRBJ2-1, with D perhaps matching TRBD2 (5 bases). V dropped 0 bases and J dropped 6 bases, with 15 bases sitting between them. Germline CDR1 reads MNHNY; CDR2 reads SVGAGI (reference sequence). The CDR3 is 16 residues long. In nucleotides, the CDR3 is TGTGCCAGCAGTTACTCGGACTCACGAACCAGCAATGAGCAGTTCTTC. Translating it yields CASSYSDSRTSNEQFF.

In the case of this clone: A junction end diverges from the germline sequence, so it may reflect a read error. The rearrangement joins TRBV4-1 to TRBJ1-2; no firm D call. The CDR3 extends over 16 amino acids. CDR1 is MGHRA and CDR2 is YSYEKL in the germline V gene. The CDR3 bases are TGTGCCAGCAGCCAAGATGTATGGACTTCTAACTATGGCTACACCTTC. Encoded protein: CASSQDVWTSNYGYTF.

On this clone itself: Without the conserved terminal phenylalanine or tryptophan, this CDR3 likely stems from a read error. The DNA is omitted, as the CDR3 cannot be located on it reliably, and the CDR3 follows TCRdb's listing. The chain couples TRBV6-1 to TRBJ1-6. CDR1 MNHNS and CDR2 SASEGT come from the germline V gene. The CDR3 length is 10 residues, termini included. The CDR3 region is CASNHGGLVV.

This chain uses TRBV27 with TRBJ1-2; D might be TRBD1 (6 bases). Germline CDR1 and CDR2: MNHEY and SMNVEV (reference sequence). There are 14 residues in the CDR3. V gave up 8 bases and J gave up 3 bases, with 16 bases separating them. The CDR3 is CASGGQGSYYGYTF. The DNA of the CDR3 is TGTGCCAGCGGGGGGCAGGGAAGTTACTATGGCTACACCTTC.

This rearrangement joins TRBV7-2 to TRBJ1-1, with 7 bases that match TRBD1. With V trimmed by 2 bases and J by 0 bases, 3 bases remained unmatched. The CDR3 runs 15 residues. The germline V gene encodes CDR1 SGHTA and CDR2 FQGNSA. CDR3 nucleotides: TGTGCCAGCAGCTTAATGGGACAGCTGAACACTGAAGCTTTCTTT. Amino acid sequence: CASSLMGQLNTEAFF.

This clone has just one count. The chain links TRBV28 to TRBJ1-2, with 8 bases identical to TRBD1. V dropped 8 bases and J dropped 2; count of bases not matched to a gene: 4. Germline CDR1 reads MDHEN; CDR2 reads SYDVKM. CDR3 size: 13 residues. In DNA, the CDR3 is TGTGCCAGCGAAAGGACAGGGAACTATGGCTACACCTTC. Its protein product is CASERTGNYGYTF.

The chain links TRBV19 to TRBJ2-2; weak D call: TRBD2 (6 bases). The CDR3 is 14 amino acids. CDR1 is LNHDA, CDR2 SQIVND, per germline (reference sequence). Trimming removed 5 bases at V and 4 bases at J, with 11 bases between. This chain's CDR3 is CASSPRTTTGELFF. CDR3 in DNA: TGTGCCAGTAGTCCCCGGACTACCACCGGGGAGCTGTTTTTT.

On this clone itself: This CDR3 is also generated by other DNA sequences in the sample. The V and J genes are TRBV27 and TRBJ1-1, with D perhaps TRBD1 (5 bases). Germline assignment: CDR1 MNHEY and CDR2 SMNVEV (reference sequence). V gave up 2 bases and J gave up 4 bases, with 8 bases separating them. CDR3 size: 13 residues. The CDR3 DNA reads as TGTGCCAGCAGTTTAAGGGGTGGCACTGAAGCTTTCTTT. It specifies CASSLRGGTEAFF.

This clone was seen a handful of times. The chain recombines TRBV9 with TRBJ2-6; TRBD1 matches 11 bases. CDR3 length equals 17 residues. V shed 6 bases and J 0 bases; nucleotides not matched to a gene: 5. CDR1 is SGDLS, CDR2 YYNGEE, per germline. Here the CDR3 reads CASTRTGGASGANVLTF. In DNA form, the CDR3 reads TGTGCCAGCACCCGGACAGGGGGCGCCTCTGGGGCCAACGTCCTGACTTTC.

The rearrangement uses TRBV11-3 and TRBJ2-7; TRBD2 matches 7 bases. V dropped 0 bases and J dropped 1; count of bases not matched to a gene: 15. The CDR3 has 19 amino acids. Germline values: CDR1 SGHNT, CDR2 YENEEA. CDR3 sequence: CASSLELGPGGRGSYEQYF. The CDR3 DNA reads TGTGCCAGCAGCTTAGAATTAGGGCCGGGAGGTCGGGGATCCTACGAGCAGTACTTC. The variable domain in full, completed from reference TRBV11-3 and TRBJ2-7, reads EAGVVQSPRYKIIEKKQPVAFWCNPISGHNTLYWYLQNLGQGPELLIRYENEEAVDDSQLPKDRFSAERLKGVDSTLKIQPAELGDSAVYLCASSLELGPGGRGSYEQYFGPGTRLTVT.

This clone has just one count. The chain recombines TRBV6-4 with TRBJ2-5, with D perhaps assigned TRBD1 or TRBD2 (5 bases each). The J call may not be correct, given that the DNA end is closer to TRBJ2-7. Germline V lookup: CDR1 MRHNA, CDR2 SNTAGT. The CDR3 is 14 residues long. The CDR3 coding sequence is TGTGCCAGCAGTGACCCCCGGGACGCATACGAGCAGTACTTC. This sequence encodes CASSDPRDAYEQYF.

The DNA of the CDR3 is TGTGCCAGCAGTTTAGAAGGCTCTGGAAACACCATATATTTT. The encoded protein is CASSLEGSGNTIYF. V usage is TRBV28 and J usage is TRBJ1-3; unclear D gene. This CDR3 is 14 amino acids long. Trimming took 2 bases from V and 0 from J, leaving 5 bases between them. The germline V gene has CDR1 MDHEN and CDR2 SYDVKM.

The chain recombines TRBV6-5 with TRBJ2-5, with TRBD1 as a possible D gene (6 bases). The germline V gene encodes CDR1 MNHEY and CDR2 SVGAGI. The CDR3 has 14 amino acids. V was clipped by 5 bases and J by 1 base, with 11 bases between them. CDR3 DNA sequence: TGTGCCAGCAGTAACCACAGGGTCCAAGAGACCCAGTACTTC. Its protein is CASSNHRVQETQYF.

This chain joins TRBV6-1 and TRBJ2-7, with 9 nucleotides matching TRBD1. CDR3 size: 12 residues. The trim removed 6 bases at V and 5 bases at J, leaving 2 bases unmatched. Germline-derived CDR1 and CDR2 are MNHNS and SASEGT. The CDR3 DNA sequence: TGTGCCAGCAGGGGGACAGGGAACGAGCAGTACTTC. Encoded protein: CASRGTGNEQYF.

The chain's CDR3 is CASSLTPGQGSPLHF. CDR3 nucleotide sequence: TGTGCCAGCAGCTTAACACCAGGTCAGGGTTCACCCCTCCACTTT. The chain employs TRBV7-3 and TRBJ1-6; tentatively, D is TRBD1 (5 bases). The length of the CDR3 is 15 residues. Trimming removed 0 bases at V and 9 bases at J, with 12 bases between. CDR1 and CDR2 from the germline V gene are SGHTA and FQGTGA.

This chain joins TRBV27 and TRBJ2-3; TRBD2 might be the D (5 bases). Germline CDR1 reads MNHEY; CDR2 reads SMNVEV (reference sequence). The CDR3 contains 12 residues. The V and J ends lost 10 bases and 4 bases respectively, with 12 bases between them. DNA for the CDR3: TGTGCCACCACGGGGTTATCAGATACGCAGTATTTT. It encodes CATTGLSDTQYF.

V gene TRBV6-1 combines with J gene TRBJ1-4; D remains unclear. V gave up 4 bases and J gave up 3 bases, with 9 bases separating them. The CDR3 consists of 14 residues. Germline CDR1 MNHNS, CDR2 SASEGT. The CDR3 loop reads CASSGQPANEKLFF. CDR3 DNA: TGTGCCAGCAGTGGGCAGCCGGCTAATGAAAAACTGTTTTTT.

The J gene is TRBJ1-1, the V gene TRBV7-9; unclear D gene. Germline CDR1 reads SEHNR; CDR2 reads FQNEAQ (reference sequence). V lost 5 bases and J lost 3, with 10 bases in between. The CDR3 loop spans 13 amino acids. The CDR3 loop reads CASSGDLYTEAFF. The DNA for the CDR3 is TGTGCCAGCAGCGGGGATCTGTACACTGAAGCTTTCTTT.

The rearrangement links TRBV6-5 to TRBJ1-2; tentatively, D is TRBD1 (6 bases). Germline-derived CDR1 and CDR2 are MNHEY and SVGAGI. Trimming took 0 bases from V and 1 from J, leaving 9 bases between them. This CDR3 contains 15 residues. The CDR3 is CASSYSNRDNYGYTF. The DNA for the CDR3 is TGTGCCAGCAGTTACTCGAACAGGGATAACTATGGCTACACCTTC.

The CDR3 reads CASSPQTGGDYEQYF. DNA of the CDR3: TGTGCCAGCAGCCCTCAAACAGGGGGGGACTACGAGCAGTACTTC. The chain combines TRBV11-2 with TRBJ2-7, with D maybe TRBD1 (8 bases). The CDR3 is made up of 15 amino acids. V gave up 5 bases and J gave up 3 bases, with 17 bases separating them. From germline, CDR1 is SGHAT and CDR2 FQNNGV.

The chain joins TRBV5-4 to TRBJ1-2; a weak D match, TRBD1 (6 bases). Trimming stripped 0 bases from V and 1 base from J, with 13 bases between. Germline lookup yields CDR1 SGHNT and CDR2 YYREEE (reference sequence). The CDR3 extends over 16 amino acids. The CDR3 coding sequence is TGTGCCAGCAGCTTGGTGGGGGGCGCGGGTAACTATGGCTACACCTTC. It encodes CASSLVGGAGNYGYTF.

The rearrangement uses TRBV9 and TRBJ2-5, with TRBD2 matching 10 bases. The CDR3 has 15 residues. V lost 3 bases, J lost 2 bases, and 4 bases stayed unmatched. Germline CDR1 is SGDLS and CDR2 is YYNGEE. As DNA, the CDR3 is TGTGCCAGCAGCGGGGGGACTAGCGAACAAGAGACCCAGTACTTC. Translating it yields CASSGGTSEQETQYF.

This clone was counted once. The rearrangement joins TRBV19 to TRBJ2-2, with D perhaps matching TRBD1 or TRBD2 (5 bases each). V gave up 7 bases and J gave up 0 bases, with 12 bases separating them. This CDR3 has 15 residues. The germline V gene encodes CDR1 LNHDA and CDR2 SQIVND (reference sequence). The CDR3 DNA follows: TGTGCCAGTACCGGGGCGAGAGCGAACACCGGGGAGCTGTTTTTT. Amino acids: CASTGARANTGELFF. Looking up the rest from reference TRBV19 and TRBJ2-2 gives the full variable domain: DGGITQSPKYLFRKEGQNVTLSCEQNLNHDAMYWYRQDPGQGLRLIYYSQIVNDFQKGDIAEGYSVSREKKESFPLTVTSAQKNPTAFYLCASTGARANTGELFFGEGSRLTVL.

The chain couples TRBV6-5 to TRBJ1-1; perhaps TRBD1 as D (6 bases). The V end was cut by 7 bases, the J end by 1 base, with 10 bases between. Germline V gives CDR1 MNHEY, CDR2 SVGAGI. The length of the CDR3 is 13 residues. CDR3 protein: CASTKQGNTEAFF. In DNA, the CDR3 is TGTGCCAGCACTAAACAGGGGAACACTGAAGCTTTCTTT.

Comment on this clone: The sample holds other DNA sequences that translate to the same CDR3. The chain employs TRBV19 and TRBJ2-2; 8 bases map to TRBD1. V trimming: 3 bases; J trimming: 1 base; junction bases outside the gene matches: 1. This CDR3 region has 15 residues. Germline V lookup: CDR1 LNHDA, CDR2 SQIVND (reference sequence). CDR3 sequence reads: CASSIDRGNTGELFF. In DNA, the CDR3 is TGTGCCAGTAGTATTGACAGGGGGAACACCGGGGAGCTGTTTTTT.

This clone was recorded once. The chain has TRBV30 and TRBJ2-5, with 10 bases identical to TRBD2. Losses at the gene ends were 0 bases for V and 3 bases for J; bases not matched to a gene: 7. The CDR3 length is 16 residues. Germline values: CDR1 GTSNPN, CDR2 SVGIG (reference sequence). The CDR3 is CAWSVVRTSGKETQYF. CDR3 nucleotide sequence: TGTGCCTGGAGTGTAGTTAGGACTAGCGGCAAAGAGACCCAGTACTTC.

The chain is built from TRBV7-2 and TRBJ2-1; 14 bases match TRBD2. V shed 5 bases, J shed 9 bases, and the junction held 6 bases outside the gene matches. CDR3 size: 15 residues. The germline gives CDR1 SGHTA, CDR2 FQGNSA. CDR3 loop: CASSPGLAGVGEQFF. The CDR3 DNA is TGTGCCAGCAGCCCGGGACTAGCGGGAGTCGGTGAGCAGTTCTTC.

The chain combines TRBV4-1 with TRBJ2-7, with a weak D call TRBD1 (5 bases). Germline V lookup: CDR1 MGHRA, CDR2 YSYEKL. The CDR3 length is 15 residues. V shed 2 bases and J shed 4 bases, with 15 bases lying between them. CDR3 DNA: TGCGCCAGCAGCCAAACACAGGAATCCCCTTACGAGCAGTACTTC. Translating it yields CASSQTQESPYEQYF.